Only a few counts were recorded for the clone carrying this T cell receptor (beta chain). This record comes from a study of blood T cell repertoires in COVID-19. For the study at large: T cells, B-cell-depleted T cells, or PBMCs provided the cDNA or gDNA that served as material.

Those enrolled, adults aged roughly 18 to 89 years, came from about two dozen US areas. The repertoire was sequenced with immunoSEQ multiplex PCR; TCRdb's copy has only in-frame clones and lacks some. The sample includes about 400,000 clones, around 89% of them seen just once. The V and J ends lost 1 base and 1 base respectively, with 4 bases between them. The CDR3 runs 13 residues. The germline V gene encodes CDR1 SGHNT and CDR2 YENEEA. The source of this sequence is a woman aged 25 to 39 with acute COVID-19. This rearrangement joins TRBV11-3 to TRBJ1-1; D call uncertain. Sequences were obtained from PBMCs or T cells enriched from blood (not recorded which). CDR3 nucleotide sequence: TGTGCCAGCAGCTTAGGGGCGAACACTGAAGCTTTCTTT. Translating gives CASSLGANTEAFF.